This TCR beta chain was identified during a study of identical twins. Only a few counts were recorded for this clonotype. Antigen specificity is unknown. Study outcomes and limitations: A lower insertion count was a feature of abundant cord blood beta clonotypes, with no such feature in memory repertoires. Models came in too low on out-of-frame TCR alpha sharing in monozygotic twins.

Through template switching, a universal primer site was introduced, and the cDNA contained unique molecular identifiers. TCRdb re-called the 5' RACE reads with MiXCR, one entry per CDR3 protein. The data contain approximately 600,000 distinct CDR3 sequences, about 7% of them singletons. These data were also reused for a study on yellow fever vaccine responses in identical twins.

Input material: PBMCs. The clonotype comes from a woman aged 18-29 years in good health.

The CDR3 here is CASSPEGVANTEAFF. As DNA, the CDR3 is TGTGCCAGCAGCCCGGAAGGCGTGGCGAACACTGAAGCTTTCTTT. The chain couples TRBV7-9 to TRBJ1-1; D not certain. V shed 5 bases and J shed 1 base, with 14 bases lying between them. This CDR3 contains 15 residues. CDR1 SEHNR and CDR2 FQNEAQ come from the germline V gene (reference sequence).